The rows below give T cell receptor beta chains drawn from one sample of a study of blood T cell repertoires in COVID-19. Produced via immunoSEQ multiplex PCR; TCRdb's table is partial and in-frame only. Of 150,000 to 200,000 clones in the sample, approximately 86% were seen once. The sequenced sample consisted of peripheral blood. The receptors shown here come from a man in his forties or fifties with active or convalescent COVID-19. Both conserved end residues are part of each CDR3. A D gene is named only where the DNA matches it firmly. Rows may omit the clone size; those that give it use once, few, many or a size class.

d_call,j_call,clone_size,v_call,cdr3_aa,cdr3_nt
TRBD2,TRBJ2-2,many,TRBV7-3,CASSSSGTSGGTGELFF,TGTGCCAGCAGCTCCTCGGGAACTAGCGGGGGAACCGGGGAGCTGTTTTTT
.,TRBJ2-3,.,TRBV6-1,CASSEGQAGTDTQYF,TGTGCCAGCAGTGAAGGACAGGCGGGCACAGATACGCAGTATTTT
TRBD1,TRBJ2-4,once,TRBV19,CASWGQGAKNIQYF,TGTGCCAGTTGGGGACAGGGGGCCAAAAACATTCAGTACTTC
.,TRBJ1-6,.,TRBV6-6,CASNRRETNSPLHF,TGTGCCAGCAACCGCCGGGAAACTAATTCACCCCTCCACTTT
.,TRBJ1-5,few,TRBV5-6,CASSLLVGGGDQPQHF,TGTGCCAGCAGCTTGTTGGTAGGGGGTGGTGATCAGCCCCAGCATTTT
.,TRBJ1-4,.,TRBV12-3/TRBV12-4,CASSFTVTEKLFF,TGTGCCAGCAGTTTTACAGTCACGGAAAAACTGTTTTTT
.,TRBJ1-5,once,TRBV30,CAWSAMSNQPQHF,TGTGCCTGGAGCGCGATGAGCAATCAGCCCCAGCATTTT
TRBD2,TRBJ2-7,.,TRBV7-9,CASSHREGLDEQYF,TGTGCCAGCAGCCACCGGGAGGGCCTCGACGAGCAGTACTTC
TRBD2,TRBJ2-2,.,TRBV11-1,CASSSGSGGARGELFF,TGTGCCAGCAGCTCCGGTAGCGGGGGGGCTCGCGGGGAGCTGTTTTTT
TRBD1,TRBJ2-5,.,TRBV29-1,CSVEKDRGLEETQYF,TGCAGCGTTGAAAAAGACAGGGGGCTTGAGGAGACCCAGTACTTC
TRBD1,TRBJ2-3,.,TRBV4-1,CASSPGDRKTDTQYF,TGCGCCAGCAGCCCCGGGGACAGGAAAACAGATACGCAGTATTTT
.,TRBJ1-5,.,TRBV23-1,CASSQRGDRYFNQPQHF,TGCGCCAGCAGTCAAAGGGGTGACAGGTACTTTAATCAGCCCCAGCATTTT
TRBD2,TRBJ2-5,.,TRBV28,CASSSPAGGAPEETQYF,TGTGCCAGCAGTTCACCAGCGGGAGGGGCCCCCGAAGAGACCCAGTACTTC
.,TRBJ2-7,.,TRBV6-5,CATKDSSAYEQYF,TGTGCCACTAAGGACAGTTCGGCCTACGAGCAGTACTTC
.,TRBJ2-3,.,TRBV7-9,CASSLVLSTDTQYF,TGTGCCAGCAGCTTAGTACTATCCACAGATACGCAGTATTTT
.,TRBJ2-1,.,TRBV7-5,CVRSLLAWGGRYNEQFF,TGTGTCAGAAGTTTATTAGCCTGGGGGGGGCGTTACAATGAGCAGTTCTTC
.,TRBJ1-4,.,TRBV30,CAWSQVAEKLFF,TGTGCCTGGAGTCAGGTTGCGGAAAAACTGTTTTTT
TRBD1,TRBJ2-1,.,TRBV6-5,CASSLRTGYNEQFF,TGTGCCAGCAGTCTTCGGACAGGGTACAATGAGCAGTTCTTC
.,TRBJ2-2,few,TRBV7-2,CASRPRRNTGELFF,TGTGCCAGCAGACCTAGAAGGAACACCGGGGAGCTGTTTTTT
TRBD2,TRBJ2-2,.,TRBV6-1,CASSGLAGANTGELFF,TGTGCCAGCAGTGGTCTAGCGGGGGCGAACACCGGGGAGCTGTTTTTT
.,TRBJ2-3,.,TRBV4-1,CASSPLGGADTQYF,TGCGCCAGCAGCCCCCTTGGGGGCGCAGATACGCAGTATTTT
TRBD1,TRBJ1-5,.,TRBV11-2,CASSRRGSNQPQHF,TGTGCCAGCAGCCGCAGGGGGAGCAATCAGCCCCAGCATTTT
TRBD1,TRBJ1-4,many,TRBV4-2,CASSQALTGDGEKLFF,TGTGCCAGCAGCCAGGCTCTAACAGGGGATGGCGAAAAACTGTTTTTT
.,TRBJ1-3,.,TRBV10-3,CAITRTESGNTIYF,TGTGCCATCACGAGAACCGAGTCTGGAAACACCATATATTTT
.,TRBJ1-1,.,TRBV27,CASSLQGGKWTEAFF,TGTGCCAGCAGTTTGCAGGGTGGGAAATGGACTGAAGCTTTCTTT
.,TRBJ2-2,.,TRBV4-1,CASSQGWAGNTGELFF,TGCGCCAGCAGCCAAGGATGGGCGGGAAACACCGGGGAGCTGTTTTTT
TRBD1,TRBJ2-3,few,TRBV29-1,CSVEGDREDTDTQYF,TGCAGCGTTGAAGGGGACAGGGAGGATACAGATACGCAGTATTTT
TRBD1,TRBJ1-2,.,TRBV5-1,CASSHGQVANYGYTF,TGCGCCAGCAGCCATGGACAGGTTGCTAACTATGGCTACACCTTC
TRBD1,TRBJ1-2,.,TRBV28,CASSQRRQGGYGYTF,TGTGCCAGCAGTCAACGGCGACAGGGGGGCTATGGCTACACCTTC
TRBD1,TRBJ1-5,.,TRBV2,CASSEDRLEPQHF,TGTGCCAGCAGTGAGGACAGGCTTGAGCCCCAGCATTTT
TRBD1,TRBJ1-4,.,TRBV9,CASSVTGANEKLFF,TGTGCCAGCAGCGTGACAGGGGCGAATGAAAAACTGTTTTTT
TRBD1,TRBJ2-2,.,TRBV10-1,CASSRDRGNTGELFF,TGCGCCAGCAGTAGGGACAGGGGGAACACCGGGGAGCTGTTTTTT
.,TRBJ1-4,.,TRBV10-3,CAISESGQGGEKLFF,TGTGCCATCAGCGAATCAGGGCAGGGAGGTGAAAAACTGTTTTTT
TRBD1,TRBJ1-2,.,TRBV4-2,CASSQRQGIDGYTF,TGTGCCAGCAGCCAGAGACAGGGGATAGATGGCTACACCTTC
.,TRBJ2-3,.,TRBV5-4,CASSPYRSDTQYF,TGTGCCAGCAGCCCCTACAGGTCCGATACGCAGTATTTT
TRBD2,TRBJ2-5,.,TRBV2,CASRELAAQETQYF,TGTGCCAGCAGGGAACTAGCGGCACAAGAGACCCAGTACTTC
.,TRBJ1-5,.,TRBV7-2,CASSLAAGYSNQPQHF,TGTGCCAGCAGCTTAGCTGCGGGGTATAGCAATCAGCCCCAGCATTTT
TRBD1,TRBJ2-7,.,TRBV9,CASSVGAGGFSSYEQYF,TGTGCCAGCAGCGTAGGGGCAGGGGGCTTCAGCTCCTACGAGCAGTACTTC
.,TRBJ1-2,.,TRBV18,CASSPGGEGYTF,TGTGCCAGCTCACCGGGGGGAGAGGGCTACACCTTC
.,TRBJ2-3,few,TRBV19,CASSIDPSLGDTQYF,TGTGCCAGTAGTATAGATCCTAGCTTGGGAGATACGCAGTATTTT